A single sample gave rise to the 30 T cell receptor beta chains below, sequenced in a study of blood T cell repertoires in COVID-19. The method was immunoSEQ multiplex PCR; TCRdb's version includes in-frame clones alone and lacks a portion of them. The table has about 90,000 clones, less than 95% seen once. Sequenced material: peripheral blood. These receptors all stem from a human donor with active COVID-19. The donor label of this sample is uncertain.

The V call is TRBV9, the J call TRBJ1-1; possible D gene TRBD1, 6 bases. CDR1 SGDLS and CDR2 YYNGEE come from the germline V gene. CDR3 length: 16 residues. The V end was cut by 4 bases, the J end by 1 base, with 17 bases between. CDR3 protein: CASSLHPATGNTEAFF. CDR3 nucleotides: TGTGCCAGCAGCCTCCACCCCGCGACAGGGAACACTGAAGCTTTCTTT. Full variable domain (missing parts from reference TRBV9 and TRBJ1-1): DSGVTQTPKHLITATGQRVTLRCSPRSGDLSVYWYQQSLDQGLQFLIQYYNGEERAKGNILERFSAQQFPDLHSELNLSSLELGDSALYFCASSLHPATGNTEAFFGQGTRLTVV.

The rearrangement uses TRBV5-1 and TRBJ2-5; D is perhaps TRBD2 (6 bases). Germline loops: CDR1 SGHRS, CDR2 YFSETQ. V lost 7 bases and J lost 4, with 23 bases in between. The CDR3 length is 16 residues. This chain's CDR3 is CASLRGTLASGETQYF. In nucleotides, the CDR3 is TGCGCCAGCCTCCGAGGGACCCTAGCGAGTGGAGAGACCCAGTACTTC. Combining the CDR3 with reference TRBV5-1 and TRBJ2-5 gives the whole variable domain KAGVTQTPRYLIKTRGQQVTLSCSPISGHRSVSWYQQTPGQGLQFLFEYFSETQRNKGNFPGRFSGRQFSNSRSEMNVSTLELGDSALYLCASLRGTLASGETQYFGPGTRLLVL.

V and J are TRBV7-2 and TRBJ1-2; no reliable D call. Germline V gives CDR1 SGHTA, CDR2 FQGNSA. CDR3 length: 13 residues. V was trimmed by 1 base and J by 4 bases, leaving 7 bases between them. CDR3 nucleotides: TGTGCCAGCAGCTTAGGGGCTGGCTATGGCTACACCTTC. It encodes CASSLGAGYGYTF.

The J gene is TRBJ2-5, the V gene TRBV5-3, with 8 bases matching TRBD2. TRBV5-3 is noted as an ORF with a role that remains uncertain. The J segment lost 3 bases and the V segment lost 6 bases, leaving 7 bases of the junction unmatched. The CDR3 has 14 amino acids. This CDR3 reads CARTGRGAEETQYF. CDR3 in DNA: TGTGCCAGAACCGGGCGGGGGGCCGAAGAGACCCAGTACTTC.

The chain uses TRBV4-2 and TRBJ2-6; D might be TRBD2 (6 bases). The CDR3 runs to 15 residues. The germline V gene has CDR1 LGHNA and CDR2 YNFKEQ. Deletions cut 1 base from V and 5 bases from J, with 9 bases between. In DNA form, the CDR3 reads TGTGCCAGCAGCCAAGTCCGGGGGAGGGCCAACGTCCTGACTTTC. Protein sequence: CASSQVRGRANVLTF.

CDR3 DNA: TGTGCCACCGGAGCAGCAACTAATGAAAAACTGTTTTTT. It is translated as CATGAATNEKLFF. This rearrangement joins TRBV25-1 to TRBJ1-4; D is uncertain. Per germline, CDR1 MGHDK and CDR2 SYGVNS. The V end lost 10 bases, the J end lost 0 bases, and 9 bases lay between the germline ends. The CDR3 consists of 13 residues.

The chain uses TRBV6-2 or TRBV6-3 and TRBJ2-5; TRBD2 aligns across 7 bases. CDR1 and CDR2 (germline): MNHEY, SVGEGT. V shed 6 bases, J shed 4 bases, and the junction held 14 bases outside the gene matches. The CDR3 totals 16 residues. CDR3 bases: TGTGCCAGCAGCGAAGAGCGGGGCCTAGTTCTAGAGACCCAGTACTTC. It specifies CASSEERGLVLETQYF.

The chain links TRBV4-2 to TRBJ2-5, with no clear D. The CDR3 sequence is 14 residues long. Trimming cost V 0 bases and J 13 bases, with 18 bases left between them. Germline-derived CDR1 and CDR2 are LGHNA and YNFKEQ. CDR3 nucleotide sequence: TGTGCCAGCAGCCAAGATGCTATGGGCAGGAATACGTACTTC. The encoded protein is CASSQDAMGRNTYF.

Here the CDR3 DNA reads TGCGCCAGCAGCCGCCAAGGGGGCGCAAAGCTCGACAATGAGCAGTTCTTC. This translates into CASSRQGGAKLDNEQFF. The chain has TRBV5-1 and TRBJ2-1, with TRBD1 identical over 7 bases. The CDR3 totals 17 residues. Losses at the gene ends were 4 bases for V and 5 bases for J; bases not matched to a gene: 15. Germline CDR1 SGHRS, CDR2 YFSETQ.

The chain recombines TRBV12-5 with TRBJ2-3, with D possibly matching TRBD1 (6 bases). Trimming removed 4 bases from V and 2 bases from J, with 16 bases in between. Looked up from germline, CDR1 is LGHNT and CDR2 is FRNRAP. The CDR3 covers 16 residues. The CDR3 is CASGSSGWGHTDTQYF. CDR3 DNA: TGTGCTAGTGGTTCCTCAGGGTGGGGGCACACAGATACGCAGTATTTT.

This clone appeared a single time. This chain uses TRBV3-1 (or the pseudogene TRBV3-2) with TRBJ2-7; D may be TRBD1 (5 bases). The CDR3 runs to 14 residues. Germline V lookup: CDR1 LGHDT, CDR2 YNNKEL (reference sequence). V lost 4 bases, J lost 3 bases, and 13 bases lay in between. DNA for the CDR3: TGTGCCAGCAGCCGATATGACAGTTACTACGAGCAGTACTTC. It translates to CASSRYDSYYEQYF.

The V gene is TRBV6-2 or TRBV6-3, the J gene TRBJ2-7; TRBD2 might be the D (5 bases). V was clipped by 0 bases and J by 5 bases, with 11 bases between them. Germline V gives CDR1 MNHEY, CDR2 SVGEGT. This CDR3 contains 14 residues. The CDR3 DNA reads as TGTGCCAGCAGTTACTCCGGGGTTACCAACGAGCAGTACTTC. Protein product: CASSYSGVTNEQYF.

This sequence joins TRBV9 and TRBJ2-7, with 11 bases aligning to TRBD2. The CDR3 loop spans 15 amino acids. The germline V gene encodes CDR1 SGDLS and CDR2 YYNGEE. The V gene end was trimmed by 6 bases and the J gene end by 5 bases; junction bases not matched to a gene: 10. CDR3: CASTVGLADNHEQYF. Here the CDR3 DNA reads TGTGCCAGCACGGTGGGACTAGCGGATAACCACGAGCAGTACTTC. Full variable domain (rest looked up from reference TRBV9 and TRBJ2-7): DSGVTQTPKHLITATGQRVTLRCSPRSGDLSVYWYQQSLDQGLQFLIQYYNGEERAKGNILERFSAQQFPDLHSELNLSSLELGDSALYFCASTVGLADNHEQYFGPGTRLTVT.

The rearrangement links TRBV9 to TRBJ2-1, with TRBD2 matching over 10 bases. CDR3 length: 16 amino acids. Germline V gene data show CDR1 as SGDLS and CDR2 as YYNGEE. V was pared by 1 base and J by 8 bases, with 9 bases of the junction left unmatched. In DNA form, the CDR3 reads TGTGCCAGCAGCGTAAACGAGCGGGGGGGCTTGTATGAGCAGTTCTTC. Translating it yields CASSVNERGGLYEQFF.

The rearrangement joins TRBV5-4 to TRBJ1-4, with 7 nucleotides matching TRBD1. Germline-derived CDR1 and CDR2 are SGHNT and YYREEE (reference sequence). The trim removed 4 bases at V and 7 bases at J, leaving 10 bases unmatched. The CDR3 contains 15 residues. The CDR3, as DNA: TGTGCCAGCAGCCAAAAACAGGGGCGGACTGAAAAACTGTTTTTT. Translation gives CASSQKQGRTEKLFF.

The chain uses TRBV2 and TRBJ2-7; maybe TRBD1 (5 bases). Trimming pared 3 bases from V and 3 bases from J, leaving 12 bases between. The CDR3 sequence is 14 residues long. Germline loops: CDR1 SNHLY, CDR2 FYNNEI. The CDR3 spells CASSEWPRDYEQYF. The CDR3 bases are TGTGCCAGCAGTGAGTGGCCCAGGGACTACGAGCAGTACTTC.

The chain couples TRBV6-2 or TRBV6-3 to TRBJ2-3; 12 bases map to TRBD2. This CDR3 contains 18 residues. V trimming: 5 bases; J trimming: 7 bases; junction bases outside the gene matches: 16. Per the germline V gene, CDR1 is MNHEY and CDR2 is SVGEGT. DNA of the CDR3: TGTGCCAGCAGTAGACCTAGCGGGGGGGCTAACGCGGGACATACGCAGTATTTT. It encodes CASSRPSGGANAGHTQYF.

In its sample, this clone was seen once. The gene calls are TRBV3-1 (or the pseudogene TRBV3-2) and TRBJ2-1; possibly TRBD1 for D (5 bases). The ends were cut back, 4 bases at V and 0 bases at J, with 16 bases in the middle. Germline CDR1 LGHDT, CDR2 YNNKEL (reference sequence). CDR3 length: 17 amino acids. DNA for the CDR3: TGTGCCAGCAGCCCCCGGTGGGGCTTGAGCTCCTACAATGAGCAGTTCTTC. Translating gives CASSPRWGLSSYNEQFF.

V usage is TRBV19 and J usage is TRBJ2-3; tentative D call: TRBD2 (6 bases). The length of the CDR3 is 13 residues. The V gene's germline CDR1 is LNHDA and CDR2 SQIVND (reference sequence). V was cut by 1 base and J by 6 bases, with 8 bases left in between. Here the CDR3 DNA reads TGTGCCAGTAGTATAGGGGGGGTGGATACGCAGTATTTT. Its translation: CASSIGGVDTQYF.

J is TRBJ2-1 and V is TRBV6-6; a possible D gene is TRBD2 (5 bases). V lost 6 bases to trimming and J lost 0 bases, with 12 bases between them. Looked up from germline, CDR1 is MNHNY and CDR2 is SVGAGI (reference sequence). The CDR3 extends over 15 amino acids. The CDR3: CASSFSGSSYNEQFF. Written as DNA, the CDR3 is TGTGCCAGCAGCTTTAGTGGGAGCTCCTACAATGAGCAGTTCTTC.

By frequency in the sample, this clone is medium-sized. V is TRBV7-7 and J is TRBJ2-7, with D tentatively TRBD1 (6 bases). Trimming took 2 bases from V and 4 from J, leaving 18 bases between them. This CDR3 is 16 amino acids long. Germline CDR1 SSHAT, CDR2 FNYEAQ (reference sequence). DNA of the CDR3: TGTGCCAGCAGCTTACGTACAGGGTGGGTCCCTTACGAGCAGTACTTC. Its protein is CASSLRTGWVPYEQYF. The entire variable domain, with the rest obtained from reference TRBV7-7 and TRBJ2-7, is as follows: GAGVSQSPRYKVTKRGQDVTLRCDPISSHATLYWYQQALGQGPEFLTYFNYEAQPDKSGLPSDRFSAERPEGSISTLTIQRTEQRDSAMYRCASSLRTGWVPYEQYFGPGTRLTVT.

The J gene is TRBJ2-3, the V gene TRBV19, with 7 bases lining up with TRBD2. Germline CDR1 LNHDA, CDR2 SQIVND (reference sequence). The CDR3 runs to 14 residues. The V segment lost 8 bases and the J segment 2 bases; nucleotides outside the gene matches: 7. This CDR3 reads CASRPSGVTDTQYF. The CDR3 DNA reads TGTGCCAGTCGTCCGAGCGGGGTCACAGATACGCAGTATTTT. Looking up the rest from reference TRBV19 and TRBJ2-3 gives the full variable domain: DGGITQSPKYLFRKEGQNVTLSCEQNLNHDAMYWYRQDPGQGLRLIYYSQIVNDFQKGDIAEGYSVSREKKESFPLTVTSAQKNPTAFYLCASRPSGVTDTQYFGPGTRLTVL.

The rearrangement joins TRBV7-6 to TRBJ2-1, with 11 positions matching TRBD2. The CDR3 extends over 16 amino acids. Germline V gene sequence: CDR1 SGHVS, CDR2 FNYEAQ. Germline trimming cut 1 base from V and 8 bases from J; bases unmatched to any gene: 7. The CDR3 spells CASSLEVAGGPYEQFF. The CDR3 DNA follows: TGTGCCAGCAGCTTAGAGGTAGCGGGGGGGCCCTATGAGCAGTTCTTC.

Comment on this clone: The junction differs from germline at one of its ends, possibly a read error. The chain employs TRBV5-6 and TRBJ2-7, with D possibly being TRBD2 (6 bases). CDR1 is SGHDT and CDR2 is YYEEEE in the germline V gene. The CDR3 consists of 13 residues. CDR3 sequence: CASNLMEGYEQYF. The CDR3 DNA sequence: TGTGCCAGCAACTTGATGGAGGGCTACGAGCAGTACTTC.

This sequence joins TRBV5-1 and TRBJ2-4; 8 nucleotides match TRBD2. The CDR3 contains 16 residues. V lost 4 bases and J lost 0; bases outside the gene matches: 6. The germline gives CDR1 SGHRS, CDR2 YFSETQ. CDR3 amino acids: CASSITSGLAKNIQYF. The CDR3 DNA reads TGCGCCAGCAGCATTACTAGCGGACTAGCCAAAAACATTCAGTACTTC.

The rearrangement links TRBV7-9 to TRBJ2-2, with 7 nucleotides matching TRBD2. The CDR3 has 16 amino acids. V lost 1 base to trimming and J lost 0 bases; unmatched junction nucleotides: 2. In germline, CDR1 is SEHNR, CDR2 FQNEAQ (reference sequence). The CDR3 DNA reads as TGTGCCAGCAGCTTAGAGCGGGGCACGAACACCGGGGAGCTGTTTTTT. It encodes CASSLERGTNTGELFF.

V and J are TRBV5-5 and TRBJ2-6, with D hard to call. Germline V gives CDR1 SGHKS, CDR2 YYEKEE (reference sequence). The CDR3 has 19 amino acids. The V and J ends lost 0 bases and 4 bases respectively, with 20 bases between them. In nucleotides, the CDR3 is TGTGCCAGCAGCTTGGTTCCAGGCCCCAGCCAGATCGGGGCCAACGTCCTGACTTTC. This gives the protein CASSLVPGPSQIGANVLTF.

This CDR3 is CASSQGGGETQYF. The CDR3 DNA reads TGTGCCAGCAGCCAAGGAGGGGGAGAGACCCAGTACTTC. This chain uses TRBV3-1 (or the pseudogene TRBV3-2) with TRBJ2-5, with a tentative D call TRBD1 (6 bases). Germline V gives CDR1 LGHDT, CDR2 YNNKEL (reference sequence). The CDR3 loop spans 13 amino acids. The V gene lost 1 base and the J gene lost 4 bases, with 7 bases spanning the gap.

The chain links TRBV2 to TRBJ2-3; 7 nucleotides line up with TRBD1. Germline V lookup: CDR1 SNHLY, CDR2 FYNNEI. V shed 3 bases, J shed 4 bases, and the junction held 4 bases outside the gene matches. This CDR3 is built from 14 residues. This CDR3 is CASSDPDRADTQYF. CDR3 coding DNA: TGTGCCAGCAGTGACCCCGACAGGGCAGATACGCAGTATTTT.

The chain employs TRBV6-2 or TRBV6-3 and TRBJ2-7, with D perhaps TRBD2 (5 bases). Trimming shortened V by 2 bases and J by 6 bases, and 14 bases separated the two germline ends. CDR3 length: 14 residues. In germline, CDR1 is MNHEY, CDR2 SVGEGT. CDR3 residues: CASSYDGLRIEQYF. The CDR3 DNA is TGTGCCAGCAGTTACGATGGACTTAGGATCGAGCAGTACTTC.